The entry below describes one T cell receptor beta chain. What it recognizes is unknown. The sample belongs to a study of shared clonotypes between healthy human individuals. The data were produced by immunoSEQ multiplex PCR, yet TCRdb's version contains in-frame clones alone and is incomplete. The top ten hold roughly 1.8% of the sample, which has hundreds of thousands of clones, about 78% seen once. With 1 base removed from V and 2 bases from J, the gap between germline ends came to 11 bases. The CDR3 has 15 amino acids. The germline V gene encodes CDR1 KGHSH and CDR2 LQKENI. Regarding the study as a whole: Among a handful of donors, roughly 5% of naive CD4 clonotypes were found in common.

The chain couples TRBV18 to TRBJ2-5, with a possible D match to TRBD1 (5 bases). The sample consisted of memory CD4+ T cells sorted from blood. Subset given: CD45RA-negative fraction. This clonotype originated in a woman in her twenties or thirties in good health. CDR3 sequence: CASSPRRGQQETQYF. Written as DNA, the CDR3 is TGTGCCAGCTCACCACGCAGAGGACAACAAGAGACCCAGTACTTC.